This TCR beta chain appears in the sequencing data of a study of cytotoxic CD8 clonotypes in ibrutinib-treated CLL. Regarding the study as a whole: Starting clonality was above that of age-matched healthy donors and tracked circulating CD8+ T-cell counts. Treatment left the uncommon public clonotypes either contracted or stable in frequency.

Germline-derived CDR1 and CDR2 are DFQATT and SNEGSKA (reference sequence). The CDR3 runs to 11 residues. Profiling relied on immunoSEQ multiplex PCR, and the TCRdb table lists in-frame clones only, not all of them. This sample carries fewer than 75,000 clones, roughly 71% of them seen once, and the ten largest clones take roughly two fifths. Comment on this clone: The antigen is undetermined. A junction end diverges from the germline sequence, so it may reflect a read error.

The sequence was collected from a human donor with chronic lymphocytic leukemia. The sample in question was PBMCs, obtained after 12 months of ibrutinib treatment. V and J are TRBV20-1 and TRBJ2-7; D possibly corresponds to TRBD2 (6 bases). The CDR3 nucleotides read TGCAGTGCTCCCATTAGCGGTCCGGTCCTCTTC. Encoded protein: CSAPISGPVLF.